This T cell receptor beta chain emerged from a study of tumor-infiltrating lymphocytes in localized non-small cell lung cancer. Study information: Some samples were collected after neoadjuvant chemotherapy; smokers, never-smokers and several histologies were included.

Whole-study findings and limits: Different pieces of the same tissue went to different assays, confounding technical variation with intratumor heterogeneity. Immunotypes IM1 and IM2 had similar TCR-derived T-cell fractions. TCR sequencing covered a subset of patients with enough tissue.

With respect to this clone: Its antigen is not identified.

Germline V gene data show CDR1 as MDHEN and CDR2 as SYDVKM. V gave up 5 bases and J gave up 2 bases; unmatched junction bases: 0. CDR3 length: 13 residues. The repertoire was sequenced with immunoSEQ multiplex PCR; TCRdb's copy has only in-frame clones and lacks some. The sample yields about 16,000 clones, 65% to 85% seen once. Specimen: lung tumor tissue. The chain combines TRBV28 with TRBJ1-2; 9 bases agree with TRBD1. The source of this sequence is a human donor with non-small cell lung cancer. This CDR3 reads CASSGTGNYGYTF. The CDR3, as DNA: TGTGCCAGCAGTGGGACAGGGAACTATGGCTACACCTTC.